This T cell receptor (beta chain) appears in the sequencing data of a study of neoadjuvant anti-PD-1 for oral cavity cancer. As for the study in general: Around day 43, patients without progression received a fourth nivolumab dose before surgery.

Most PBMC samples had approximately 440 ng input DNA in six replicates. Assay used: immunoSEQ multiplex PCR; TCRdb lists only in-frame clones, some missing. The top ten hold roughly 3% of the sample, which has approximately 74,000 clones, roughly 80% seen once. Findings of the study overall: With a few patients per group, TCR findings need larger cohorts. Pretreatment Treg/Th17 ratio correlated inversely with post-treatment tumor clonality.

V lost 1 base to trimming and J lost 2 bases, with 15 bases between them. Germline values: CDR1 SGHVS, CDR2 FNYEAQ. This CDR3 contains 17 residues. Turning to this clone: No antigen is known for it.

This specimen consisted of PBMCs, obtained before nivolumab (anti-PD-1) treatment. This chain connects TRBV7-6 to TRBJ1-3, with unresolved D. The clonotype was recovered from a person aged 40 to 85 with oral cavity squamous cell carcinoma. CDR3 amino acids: CASSLDPRVLTGNTIYF. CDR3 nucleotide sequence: TGTGCCAGCAGCTTAGACCCTCGGGTCTTAACTGGAAACACCATATATTTT.